Listed below are T cell receptor beta chains from one sample, sequenced in a study of blood T cell repertoires in COVID-19. Sequencing used immunoSEQ multiplex PCR; TCRdb keeps in-frame clones, though not all of them. The profile shows about 100,000 clones, about 87% of them singletons. The sequencing sample was made of peripheral blood. The origin of the receptors is a human donor with COVID-19, enrolled during active disease. The donor label of this sample is uncertain. The CDR3 runs from the conserved cysteine through the conserved F or W. The D gene is left open where the match is weak. Rows may omit the clone size; those that give it use once, few, many or a size class.

J	V	D	size	CDR3	DNA
TRBJ1-2	TRBV14	.	.	CASSQELAYGYTF	TGTGCCAGCAGCCAAGAGCTGGCATATGGCTACACCTTC
TRBJ1-4	TRBV5-1	.	once	CASSSQVGGDEKLFF	TGCGCCAGCAGCTCCCAAGTGGGGGGGGATGAAAAACTGTTTTTT
TRBJ2-1	TRBV23-1	.	.	CASSQGQGPSSYNEQFF	TGCGCCAGCAGTCAAGGTCAGGGCCCCAGCTCCTACAATGAGCAGTTCTTC
TRBJ2-6	TRBV27	TRBD2	.	CASSTQTSGGFSGANVLTF	TGTGCCAGCAGTACTCAAACTAGCGGGGGGTTCTCTGGGGCCAACGTCCTGACTTTC
TRBJ1-6	TRBV5-1	TRBD1	.	CASSWGQGAEASPLHF	TGCGCCAGCAGCTGGGGACAGGGGGCGGAAGCGTCACCCCTCCACTTT
TRBJ2-1	TRBV11-3	TRBD1	.	CASRGTGVNEQFF	TGTGCCAGCAGAGGGACAGGGGTCAATGAGCAGTTCTTC
TRBJ2-1	TRBV25-1	TRBD1	.	CASSETGAGRLNEQFF	TGTGCCAGCAGTGAAACAGGGGCGGGTCGTCTCAATGAGCAGTTCTTC
TRBJ2-2	TRBV6-2/TRBV6-3	.	.	CASSYLKNTGELFF	TGTGCCAGCAGTTACCTAAAGAACACCGGGGAGCTGTTTTTT
TRBJ2-7	TRBV12-3/TRBV12-4	TRBD1	.	CASSLGQRGQYF	TGTGCCAGCAGCCTGGGACAGAGAGGGCAGTACTTC
TRBJ2-3	TRBV19	.	once	CASSIDPAPGADTQYF	TGTGCCAGTAGTATAGATCCTGCTCCGGGGGCAGATACGCAGTATTTT
TRBJ2-7	TRBV28	.	.	CASSLGGAKAEQYF	TGTGCCAGCAGTTTGGGGGGGGCGAAGGCCGAGCAGTACTTC
TRBJ1-2	TRBV6-5	.	.	CASSQEKRSNYGYTF	TGTGCCAGCAGTCAGGAGAAGCGGTCTAACTATGGCTACACCTTC
TRBJ2-1	TRBV3-1/TRBV3-2	.	.	CASSQTGNEQFF	TGTGCCAGCAGCCAGACGGGTAATGAGCAGTTCTTC
TRBJ1-5	TRBV4-1	.	few	CASSHYRESNQPQHF	TGCGCCAGCAGCCATTACAGGGAGAGCAATCAGCCCCAGCATTTT
TRBJ1-1	TRBV7-9	TRBD1	.	CASSSGQGNTEAFF	TGTGCCAGCAGCTCCGGACAGGGGAACACTGAAGCTTTCTTT
TRBJ2-5	TRBV10-3	TRBD2	.	CAISGGTSGRETQYF	TGTGCCATCAGTGGTGGGACTAGCGGTCGCGAGACCCAGTACTTC
TRBJ2-1	TRBV27	TRBD2	.	CASRISGSPPEQFF	TGTGCCAGCAGGATTAGCGGGAGTCCACCTGAGCAGTTCTTC
TRBJ2-7	TRBV27	TRBD2	once	CASSFGASGRWEQYF	TGTGCCAGCAGTTTTGGGGCTAGCGGGAGGTGGGAGCAGTACTTC
TRBJ2-3	TRBV4-1	TRBD2	few	CASSLAGDYLNTQYF	TGCGCCAGCAGCCTCGCCGGGGACTACCTAAATACGCAGTATTTT
TRBJ1-4	TRBV6-5	.	.	CASRPATAGEKLFF	TGTGCCAGCAGACCCGCGACCGCAGGGGAAAAACTGTTTTTT
TRBJ2-3	TRBV6-5	.	.	CASSWSGADTQYF	TGTGCCAGCAGTTGGTCTGGAGCAGATACGCAGTATTTT
TRBJ1-2	TRBV12-2	.	.	CASRLKTERPISYGYTF	TGTGCAAGTCGCTTAAAGACAGAGCGCCCGATAAGTTATGGCTACACCTTC
TRBJ2-7	TRBV7-9	.	.	CASKHYEQYF	TGTGCCAGCAAACACTACGAGCAGTACTTC
TRBJ2-6	TRBV27	.	.	CASSPFSSGANVLTF	TGTGCCAGCAGTCCCTTTTCCTCTGGGGCCAACGTCCTGACTTTC
TRBJ2-3	TRBV5-5	.	once	CASRQPADSSTDTQYF	TGTGCCAGCAGGCAGCCGGCGGACAGTAGCACAGATACGCAGTATTTT
TRBJ1-1	TRBV7-2	TRBD1	.	CASSWAGGMNTEAFF	TGTGCCAGCAGCTGGGCAGGGGGCATGAACACTGAAGCTTTCTTT
TRBJ1-5	TRBV19	TRBD1	.	CASRQGGNQPQHF	TGTGCCAGCAGACAGGGTGGAAATCAGCCCCAGCATTTT
TRBJ1-2	TRBV6-1	.	.	CASSEALLGRHGYGYTF	TGTGCCAGCAGTGAAGCGCTTCTGGGCAGACATGGCTATGGCTACACCTTC
TRBJ2-1	TRBV27	TRBD1	.	CASRTGGTSYNEQFF	TGTGCCAGCCGGACAGGGGGCACGTCCTACAATGAGCAGTTCTTC
TRBJ1-5	TRBV6-1	TRBD1	.	CASSDQDRANQPQHF	TGTGCCAGCAGTGACCAGGACAGGGCAAATCAGCCCCAGCATTTT
TRBJ1-6	TRBV18	.	.	CASSRSEDSPLHF	TGTGCCAGCTCACGGTCCGAGGATTCACCCCTCCACTTT
TRBJ2-3	TRBV9	TRBD1	.	CASSVPDRGRNTQYF	TGTGCCAGCAGCGTACCGGACAGGGGGCGAAATACGCAGTATTTT
TRBJ1-5	TRBV24-1	TRBD1	.	CATNRGCLPGDQPQHF	TGTGCCACCAACAGGGGGTGTCTTCCGGGGGATCAGCCCCAGCATTTT
TRBJ1-2	TRBV6-5	.	.	CASSYLAGNVDYGYTF	TGTGCCAGCAGTTACCTCGCGGGGAACGTTGACTATGGCTACACCTTC
TRBJ2-5	TRBV6-5	TRBD2	few	CASSYFIAGVQETQYF	TGTGCCAGCAGTTACTTTATAGCGGGAGTCCAAGAGACCCAGTACTTC
TRBJ2-1	TRBV11-2	.	.	CASSSNGRVLGNEQFF	TGTGCCAGCAGCTCCAACGGGCGGGTCCTGGGCAATGAGCAGTTCTTC
TRBJ2-5	TRBV19	TRBD2	.	CASTLRLAGGETQYF	TGTGCCAGTACCCTAAGACTAGCGGGAGGGGAGACCCAGTACTTC
TRBJ1-1	TRBV3-1/TRBV3-2	.	.	CASSQDGKGYNTEAFF	TGTGCCAGCAGCCAAGACGGGAAAGGGTATAACACTGAAGCTTTCTTT
TRBJ2-7	TRBV25-1	TRBD2	once	CASSFQAGPFSYEQYF	TGTGCCAGCAGTTTCCAAGCGGGGCCCTTCTCCTACGAGCAGTACTTC
TRBJ2-4	TRBV11-2	TRBD1	once	CASSLDAETGPYF	TGTGCCAGCAGCTTAGATGCGGAGACAGGGCCTTACTTC
TRBJ1-6	TRBV28	TRBD1	.	CASSIPGQNSPLHF	TGTGCCAGCAGTATTCCGGGACAGAATTCACCCCTCCACTTT
TRBJ2-1	TRBV2	TRBD2	once	CASGLASSYNEQFF	TGTGCCAGCGGACTAGCAAGCTCCTACAATGAGCAGTTCTTC
TRBJ2-7	TRBV18	TRBD1	.	CASSPPLGQGIMGEQYF	TGTGCCAGCTCACCACCGCTGGGACAGGGGATCATGGGCGAGCAGTACTTC
TRBJ2-2	TRBV2	.	.	CASSELDSGGELFF	TGTGCCAGCAGCGAACTAGACAGTGGCGGGGAGCTGTTTTTT
TRBJ1-1	TRBV9	TRBD1	.	CASSIRDRGNTEAFF	TGTGCCAGCAGCATCAGGGACAGGGGGAACACTGAAGCTTTCTTT
TRBJ2-5	TRBV11-1	TRBD1	.	CASSPGGQGQETQYF	TGTGCCAGCAGCCCCGGGGGACAGGGACAAGAGACCCAGTACTTC
TRBJ2-7	TRBV5-1	.	.	CASTPGAGASHGEQYF	TGCGCCAGCACCCCCGGGGCAGGGGCCTCCCATGGAGAGCAGTACTTC
TRBJ2-7	TRBV9	TRBD1	.	CASSVQGDSYEQYF	TGTGCCAGCAGCGTCCAGGGGGACTCCTACGAGCAGTACTTC
TRBJ2-7	TRBV11-3	.	.	CASSITRGDEQYF	TGTGCCAGCAGCATAACTCGAGGCGACGAGCAGTACTTC